The 18 T cell receptor beta chains reported below all come from one sample, sequenced in a study of identical twins. TCRdb reprocessed the 5' RACE reads via MiXCR and lists one record per CDR3 protein. The data hold roughly 1.6 million distinct CDR3 sequences, with roughly 35% observed a single time. The sequenced sample consisted of cord blood. The receptors were gathered from a newborn girl in good health.

The chain couples TRBV27 to TRBJ2-1; D not certain. V was cut by 5 bases and J by 3 bases, with 11 bases left in between. The CDR3 consists of 14 residues. Germline lookup yields CDR1 MNHEY and CDR2 SMNVEV (reference sequence). CDR3 in DNA: TGTGCCAGCAGTCCAACAGAGTTCTACAATGAGCAGTTCTTC. Its protein is CASSPTEFYNEQFF.

This clonotype has more than one count but fewer than ten. V usage is TRBV2 and J usage is TRBJ2-1; TRBD2 matches at 12 bases. Germline V gene sequence: CDR1 SNHLY, CDR2 FYNNEI. This CDR3 is built from 15 residues. V dropped 8 bases and J dropped 1; count of bases not matched to a gene: 3. The CDR3 here is CASGTSGGSYNEQFF. In DNA form, the CDR3 reads TGTGCCAGCGGTACTAGCGGGGGGTCCTACAATGAGCAGTTCTTC.

CDR3 sequence: CASSLGTRGHEQYF. The CDR3 coding sequence is TGTGCCAGCAGTTTGGGGACTAGGGGCCACGAGCAGTACTTC. The chain combines TRBV28 with TRBJ2-7, with TRBD2 matching 8 bases. Germline loops: CDR1 MDHEN, CDR2 SYDVKM. The CDR3 extends over 14 amino acids. V trimming: 3 bases; J trimming: 5 bases; junction bases outside the gene matches: 6.

In DNA form, the CDR3 reads TGTGCCATCAGTACCCGGGACGGCATCTACGAGCAGTTCTTC. As protein: CAISTRDGIYEQFF. The chain couples TRBV10-3 to TRBJ2-1; either TRBD1 or TRBD2 may fit D (5 bases each). CDR3 length: 14 residues. Trimming cost V 5 bases and J 10 bases, with 18 bases left between them. CDR1 is ENHRY and CDR2 is SYGVKD in the germline V gene.

This clonotype was picked up a small number of times. The V call is TRBV3-1, the J call TRBJ2-7; TRBD2 matches at 9 bases. The CDR3 contains 15 residues. The germline CDR1 and CDR2 sequences are LGHDT and YNNKEL (reference sequence). Germline trimming cut 1 base from V and 2 bases from J; bases unmatched to any gene: 3. The CDR3 sequence: CASSQGTSVTYEQYF. CDR3 nucleotides: TGTGCCAGCAGCCAAGGGACTAGCGTAACCTACGAGCAGTACTTC.

The CDR3 reads CASSLVAGDIQYF. As DNA, the CDR3 is TGTGCCAGCAGCTTAGTAGCGGGAGACATTCAGTACTTC. V is TRBV7-9 and J is TRBJ2-4; 9 bases are shared with TRBD2. V gave up 1 base and J gave up 8 bases; unmatched junction bases: 0. This CDR3 region has 13 residues. Germline V gives CDR1 SEHNR, CDR2 FQNEAQ (reference sequence).

V usage is TRBV3-1 and J usage is TRBJ1-2, with a weak D call TRBD1 (5 bases). The V end lost 0 bases, the J end lost 2 bases, and 10 bases lay between the germline ends. The CDR3 runs to 15 residues. Germline CDR1 is LGHDT and CDR2 is YNNKEL (reference sequence). CDR3 sequence: CASSQEVGTNYGYTF. CDR3 in DNA: TGTGCCAGCAGCCAAGAAGTCGGGACGAACTATGGCTACACCTTC.

The chain uses TRBV6-1 and TRBJ1-1; TRBD1 matches 7 bases. The germline V gene encodes CDR1 MNHNS and CDR2 SASEGT. V shed 4 bases and J 5 bases; nucleotides not matched to a gene: 7. The CDR3 is 14 amino acids. In DNA form, the CDR3 reads TGTGCCAGCAGTGCTCCGACAGGGAGGACTGAAGCTTTCTTT. Translation: CASSAPTGRTEAFF.

CDR3 sequence reads: CSAGTSGATGELFF. The CDR3 DNA reads TGCAGTGCTGGGACTAGCGGGGCCACCGGGGAGCTGTTTTTT. The chain is built from TRBV20-1 and TRBJ2-2; 13 bases are a match to TRBD2. The CDR3 runs to 14 residues. Germline V gives CDR1 DFQATT, CDR2 SNEGSKA (reference sequence). Unmatched junction bases numbered 1, after V lost 5 bases and J lost 4 bases.

The chain joins TRBV20-1 to TRBJ2-3, with D possibly called TRBD1 or TRBD2 (5 bases each). Trimming cost V 1 base and J 0 bases, with 11 bases left between them. The CDR3 is made up of 15 amino acids. Germline V gene data show CDR1 as DFQATT and CDR2 as SNEGSKA (reference sequence). The CDR3 reads CSARVWGGSTDTQYF. For the CDR3, the DNA is TGCAGTGCTAGAGTCTGGGGCGGGAGCACAGATACGCAGTATTTT.

The V call is TRBV27, the J call TRBJ2-5; D is perhaps TRBD1 or TRBD2 (6 bases each). The closer fit of TRBJ2-7 to the DNA end suggests the J call may be wrong. The germline V gene has CDR1 MNHEY and CDR2 SMNVEV (reference sequence). CDR3 length equals 14 residues. The CDR3 spells CASSFRGADYEQYF. In nucleotides, the CDR3 is TGTGCCAGCAGTTTTAGGGGGGCCGACTACGAGCAGTACTTC.

V usage is TRBV12-3 or TRBV12-4 and J usage is TRBJ1-1, with TRBD1 as a possible D gene (5 bases). Trimming removed 9 bases at V and 7 bases at J, with 21 bases between. The CDR3 consists of 14 residues. CDR3 sequence reads: CASSRRNRGREAFF. The CDR3 bases are TGTGCCAGTAGCCGCAGGAACCGGGGCCGTGAAGCTTTCTTT.

The gene calls are TRBV20-1 and TRBJ1-5; D gene uncertain. The CDR3 loop spans 14 amino acids. V was shortened by 7 bases and J by 0 bases, with 13 bases between the two germline ends. Germline V gene sequence: CDR1 DFQATT, CDR2 SNEGSKA (reference sequence). CDR3 nucleotides: TGCAGTGTTGCTGTAGGTTATAGCAATCAGCCCCAGCATTTT. It is translated as CSVAVGYSNQPQHF.

In its sample, this clonotype was seen a few times. This chain links TRBV6-1 with TRBJ2-1; 9 positions agree with TRBD2. This CDR3 is 17 amino acids long. The J segment lost 4 bases and the V segment lost 3 bases, leaving 10 bases of the junction unmatched. Per the germline V gene, CDR1 is MNHNS and CDR2 is SASEGT. The CDR3 sequence: CASSDESGTSWYNEQFF. The CDR3 bases are TGTGCCAGCAGTGATGAATCCGGGACTAGCTGGTACAATGAGCAGTTCTTC.

This clonotype was observed a few times. This chain links TRBV20-1 with TRBJ2-7; 9 bases line up with TRBD2. V shed 3 bases and J 2 bases; nucleotides not matched to a gene: 5. CDR3 size: 14 residues. Germline V gives CDR1 DFQATT, CDR2 SNEGSKA (reference sequence). The CDR3, as DNA: TGCAGTGCTAGTCGAATAGCGGGAGCCTACGAGCAGTACTTC. Its protein is CSASRIAGAYEQYF.

The chain employs TRBV19 and TRBJ2-2, with unresolved D. Trimming shortened V by 8 bases and J by 3 bases, and 4 bases separated the two germline ends. The CDR3 is made up of 11 amino acids. The germline CDR1 and CDR2 sequences are LNHDA and SQIVND (reference sequence). The CDR3 DNA sequence: TGTGCCAGTGCCCACACCGGGGAGCTGTTTTTT. It specifies CASAHTGELFF.

This clonotype came up many times. The V call is TRBV7-6, the J call TRBJ2-1, with D perhaps TRBD2 (6 bases). V lost 3 bases to trimming and J lost 1 base, with 10 bases between them. Looked up from germline, CDR1 is SGHVS and CDR2 is FNYEAQ. The CDR3 contains 15 residues. The CDR3 sequence: CASSLSRGSYNEQFF. The CDR3 DNA sequence: TGTGCCAGCAGCTTGTCCCGGGGGTCCTACAATGAGCAGTTCTTC.

Concerning this clonotype: A much larger clone lies one base from this, so it may be a read error. CDR3 protein: CAGSSIFPLYEQYF. CDR3 coding DNA: TGTGCCGGCAGCTCAATTTTTCCTCTGTACGAGCAGTACTTC. The chain employs TRBV7-2 and TRBJ2-7, with D hard to call. The CDR3 has 14 amino acids. Germline lookup yields CDR1 SGHTA and CDR2 FQGNSA.